This T cell receptor beta chain was sequenced during a study of molecular identifiers for immune sequencing clone quantification. About the study: Within a replicate experiment, RNA obtained from either around 20,000 or 100,000 naive CD8 cells was divided into five aliquots, and four of those aliquots were then sequenced. Study-level points and caveats: Over 97% of effector molecules, yet under 1% of naive-cell molecules, were held by clones above 20 RNA copies.

TCRdb used MiXCR to reprocess the PCR reads, holding one entry per CDR3 protein. The sample includes nearly 650,000 distinct CDR3 sequences, about 25% seen only once; the top ten take about 0.8%. With respect to this clonotype: What it recognizes is unknown. This may be a read error: a much more frequent sequence differs by one nucleotide.

V shed 2 bases and J shed 14 bases, with 16 bases lying between them. The CDR3 loop spans 12 amino acids. Germline V gene sequence: CDR1 GTSNPN, CDR2 SVGIG (reference sequence). The receptor was isolated from a human donor in good health. Some libraries in this study had Jurkat cell RNA spiked in. V is TRBV30 and J is TRBJ2-1; D is possibly TRBD1 or TRBD2 (5 bases each). The source material was naive CD8+ T cells from blood, with Jurkat cell RNA spiked in. Subset: FACS-sorted CD8+CD4-CCR7+CD45RA+ naive T cells. CDR3 in amino acids: CAWSSGHPSEFF. The CDR3 DNA follows: TGTGCCTGGAGTAGCGGACACCCTTCTGAGTTCTTC.